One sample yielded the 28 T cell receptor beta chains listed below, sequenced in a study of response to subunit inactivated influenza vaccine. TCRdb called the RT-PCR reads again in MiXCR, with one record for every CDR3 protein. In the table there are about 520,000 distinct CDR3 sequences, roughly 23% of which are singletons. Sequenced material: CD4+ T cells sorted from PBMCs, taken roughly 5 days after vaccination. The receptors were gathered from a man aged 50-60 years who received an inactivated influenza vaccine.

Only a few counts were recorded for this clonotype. The CDR3 sequence: CSAEGGSTRTDTQYF. CDR3 nucleotide sequence: TGCAGTGCTGAAGGGGGGTCTACCCGCACAGATACGCAGTATTTT. V and J are TRBV20-1 and TRBJ2-3; D is possibly TRBD1 or TRBD2 (6 bases each). The ends were cut back, 5 bases at V and 1 base at J, with 16 bases in the middle. The CDR3 covers 15 residues. From germline, CDR1 is DFQATT and CDR2 SNEGSKA (reference sequence).

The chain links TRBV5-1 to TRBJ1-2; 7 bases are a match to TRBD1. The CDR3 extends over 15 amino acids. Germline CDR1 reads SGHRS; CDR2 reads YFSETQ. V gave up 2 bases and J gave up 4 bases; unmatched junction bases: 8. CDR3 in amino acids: CASSLRQGYSYGYTF. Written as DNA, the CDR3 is TGCGCCAGCAGCTTAAGACAGGGTTATAGCTATGGCTACACCTTC.

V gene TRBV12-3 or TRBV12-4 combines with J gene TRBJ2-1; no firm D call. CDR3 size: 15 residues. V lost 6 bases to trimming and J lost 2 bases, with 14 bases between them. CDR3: CASRWGIGPYNEQFF. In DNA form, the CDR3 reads TGTGCCAGCAGATGGGGAATCGGGCCCTACAATGAGCAGTTCTTC.

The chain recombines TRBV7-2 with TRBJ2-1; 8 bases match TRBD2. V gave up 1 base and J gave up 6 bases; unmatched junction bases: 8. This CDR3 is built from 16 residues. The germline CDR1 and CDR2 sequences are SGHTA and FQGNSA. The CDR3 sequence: CASSLVNSGSGNEQFF. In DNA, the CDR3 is TGTGCCAGCAGCTTAGTAAACAGCGGGAGTGGCAATGAGCAGTTCTTC.

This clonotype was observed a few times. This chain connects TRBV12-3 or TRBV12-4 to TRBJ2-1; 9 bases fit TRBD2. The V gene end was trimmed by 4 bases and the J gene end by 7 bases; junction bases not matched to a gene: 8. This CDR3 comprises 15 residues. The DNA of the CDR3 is TGTGCCAGCAGTTCCTACGCGGGAGGGGGGAATGAGCAGTTCTTC. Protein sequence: CASSSYAGGGNEQFF.

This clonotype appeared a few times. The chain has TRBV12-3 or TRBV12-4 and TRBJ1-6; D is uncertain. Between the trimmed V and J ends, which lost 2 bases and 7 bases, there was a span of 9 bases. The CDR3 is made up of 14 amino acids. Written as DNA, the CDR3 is TGTGCCAGCAGTTTAAGCAGGATGAATTCACCCCTCCACTTT. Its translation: CASSLSRMNSPLHF.

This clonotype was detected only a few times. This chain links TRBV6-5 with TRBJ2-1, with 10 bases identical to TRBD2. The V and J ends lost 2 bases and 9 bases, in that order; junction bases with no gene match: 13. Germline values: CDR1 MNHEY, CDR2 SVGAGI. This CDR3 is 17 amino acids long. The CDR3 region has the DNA TGTGCCAGCAGTTACGGCCCCGGGTCTAGCGGGAGCTCTGAGCAGTTCTTC. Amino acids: CASSYGPGSSGSSEQFF.

The CDR3 DNA reads as TGCGCCAGCAGCACCACACCGGACGCATTATCCTACGAGCAGTACTTC. Translated: CASSTTPDALSYEQYF. The J gene is TRBJ2-7, the V gene TRBV5-1; unclear D gene. Germline V gives CDR1 SGHRS, CDR2 YFSETQ. Trimming cost V 4 bases and J 1 base, with 18 bases left between them. CDR3 length: 16 amino acids.

The CDR3 region is CASSSGQLGETQYF. CDR3 bases: TGCGCCAGCAGCTCGGGACAGTTAGGAGAGACCCAGTACTTC. The chain has TRBV5-1 and TRBJ2-5; TRBD1 aligns across 7 bases. The CDR3 runs to 14 residues. V gave up 3 bases and J gave up 4 bases; unmatched junction bases: 6. Germline V CDR1 and CDR2: SGHRS, YFSETQ.

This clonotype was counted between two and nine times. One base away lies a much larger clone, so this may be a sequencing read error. The CDR3 DNA reads as TGCAGTACGTGGCGGAGCGGGAGTTTGTCCCGGGCGGGGTCCTACGAGCAGTACTTC. This encodes CSTWRSGSLSRAGSYEQYF. J is TRBJ2-7 and V is TRBV20-1; 8 bases agree with TRBD2. V shed 8 bases, J shed 1 base, and the junction held 25 bases outside the gene matches. Germline V lookup: CDR1 DFQATT, CDR2 SNEGSKA (reference sequence). The CDR3 is made up of 19 amino acids.

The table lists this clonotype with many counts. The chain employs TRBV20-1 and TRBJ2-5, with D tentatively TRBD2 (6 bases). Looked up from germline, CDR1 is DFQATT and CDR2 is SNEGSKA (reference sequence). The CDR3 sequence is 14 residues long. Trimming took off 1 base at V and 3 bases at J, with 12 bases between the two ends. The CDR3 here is CSARGLDYKETQYF. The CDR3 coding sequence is TGCAGTGCTAGAGGACTAGACTATAAAGAGACCCAGTACTTC.

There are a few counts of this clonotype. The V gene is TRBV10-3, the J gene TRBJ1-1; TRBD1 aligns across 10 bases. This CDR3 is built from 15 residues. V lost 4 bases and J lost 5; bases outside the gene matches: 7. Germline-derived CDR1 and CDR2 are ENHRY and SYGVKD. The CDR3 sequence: CAISGTGQGKTEAFF. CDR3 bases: TGTGCCATCAGTGGAACGGGACAGGGGAAAACTGAAGCTTTCTTT.

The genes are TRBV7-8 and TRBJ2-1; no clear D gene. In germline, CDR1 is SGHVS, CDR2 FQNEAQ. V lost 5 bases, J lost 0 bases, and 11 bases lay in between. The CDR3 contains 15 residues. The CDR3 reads CASSPAVSSYNEQFF. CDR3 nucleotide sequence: TGTGCCAGCAGCCCCGCGGTAAGCTCCTACAATGAGCAGTTCTTC.

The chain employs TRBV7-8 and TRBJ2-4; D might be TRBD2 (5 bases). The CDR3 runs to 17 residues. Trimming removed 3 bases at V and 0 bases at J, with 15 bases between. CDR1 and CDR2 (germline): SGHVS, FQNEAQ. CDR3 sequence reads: CASSLMRAGLAKNIQYF. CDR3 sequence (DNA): TGTGCCAGCAGCTTGATGCGGGCGGGCCTAGCCAAAAACATTCAGTACTTC.

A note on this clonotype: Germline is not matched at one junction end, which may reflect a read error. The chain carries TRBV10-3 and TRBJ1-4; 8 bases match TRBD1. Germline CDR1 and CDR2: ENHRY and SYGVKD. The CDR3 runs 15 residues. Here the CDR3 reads CAISDNRGSNEKLFF. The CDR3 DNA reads TGTGCCATCAGTGACAACAGGGGGTCTAACGAAAAACTGTTTTTT.

CDR3 amino acids: CASTPILPNEQFF. Here the CDR3 DNA reads TGTGCCAGCACCCCAATCCTCCCGAATGAGCAGTTCTTC. V is TRBV11-2 and J is TRBJ2-1; D gene uncertain. The CDR3 runs to 13 residues. Germline CDR1 SGHAT, CDR2 FQNNGV. Trimming removed 7 bases at V and 7 bases at J, with 14 bases between.

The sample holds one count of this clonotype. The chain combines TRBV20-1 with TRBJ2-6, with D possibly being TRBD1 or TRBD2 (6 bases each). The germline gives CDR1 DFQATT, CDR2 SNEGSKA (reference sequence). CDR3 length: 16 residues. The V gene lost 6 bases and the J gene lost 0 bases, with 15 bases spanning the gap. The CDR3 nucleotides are TGCAGTGCGAGGAGGGGGTCGAGCTCTGGGGCCAACGTCCTGACTTTC. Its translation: CSARRGSSSGANVLTF.

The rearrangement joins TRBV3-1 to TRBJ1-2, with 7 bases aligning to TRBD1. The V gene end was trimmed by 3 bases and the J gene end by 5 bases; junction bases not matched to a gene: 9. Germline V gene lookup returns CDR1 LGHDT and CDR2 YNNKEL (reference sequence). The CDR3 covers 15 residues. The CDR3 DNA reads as TGTGCCAGCAGCCATCGCTGGGGGACAGCTTATGGCTACACCTTC. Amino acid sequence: CASSHRWGTAYGYTF.

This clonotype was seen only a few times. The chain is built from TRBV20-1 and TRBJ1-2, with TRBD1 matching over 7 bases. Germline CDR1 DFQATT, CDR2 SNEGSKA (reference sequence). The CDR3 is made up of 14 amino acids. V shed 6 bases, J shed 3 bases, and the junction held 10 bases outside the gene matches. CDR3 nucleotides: TGCAGTGCCCTAAATCAGGGGGATGACTATGGCTACACCTTC. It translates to CSALNQGDDYGYTF.

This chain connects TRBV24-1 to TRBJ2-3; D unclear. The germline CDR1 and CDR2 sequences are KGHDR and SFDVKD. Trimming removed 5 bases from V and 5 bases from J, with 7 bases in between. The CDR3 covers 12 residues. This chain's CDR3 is CATSGAGDTQYF. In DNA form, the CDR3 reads TGTGCCACCAGTGGCGCTGGAGATACGCAGTATTTT.

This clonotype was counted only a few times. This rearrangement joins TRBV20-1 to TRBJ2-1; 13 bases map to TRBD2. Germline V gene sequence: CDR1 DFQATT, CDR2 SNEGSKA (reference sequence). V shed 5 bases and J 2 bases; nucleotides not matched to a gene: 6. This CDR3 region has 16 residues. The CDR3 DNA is TGCAGTGCTTCCGATACTAGCGGGAGGGCCTACAATGAGCAGTTCTTC. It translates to CSASDTSGRAYNEQFF.

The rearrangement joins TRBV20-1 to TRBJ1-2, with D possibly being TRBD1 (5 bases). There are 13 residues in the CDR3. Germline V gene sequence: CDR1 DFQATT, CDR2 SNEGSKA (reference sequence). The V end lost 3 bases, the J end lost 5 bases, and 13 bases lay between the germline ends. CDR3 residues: CSASEQAPYGYTF. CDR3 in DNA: TGCAGTGCTAGCGAACAGGCACCTTATGGCTACACCTTC.

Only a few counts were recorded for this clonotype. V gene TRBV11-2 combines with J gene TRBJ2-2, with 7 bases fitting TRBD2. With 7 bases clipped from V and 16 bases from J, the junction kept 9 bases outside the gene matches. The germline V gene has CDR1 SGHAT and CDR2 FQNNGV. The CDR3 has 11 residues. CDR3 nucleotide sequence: TGTGCCAGCACCCCGGGGGGAGCGCGGTTTTTT. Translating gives CASTPGGARFF.

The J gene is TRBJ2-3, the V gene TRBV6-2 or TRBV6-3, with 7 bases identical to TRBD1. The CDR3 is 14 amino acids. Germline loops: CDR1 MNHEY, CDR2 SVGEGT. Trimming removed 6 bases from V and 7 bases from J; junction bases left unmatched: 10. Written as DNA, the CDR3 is TGTGCCAGCAGCCCTGGGACAGTCCTGAATACGCAGTATTTT. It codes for CASSPGTVLNTQYF.

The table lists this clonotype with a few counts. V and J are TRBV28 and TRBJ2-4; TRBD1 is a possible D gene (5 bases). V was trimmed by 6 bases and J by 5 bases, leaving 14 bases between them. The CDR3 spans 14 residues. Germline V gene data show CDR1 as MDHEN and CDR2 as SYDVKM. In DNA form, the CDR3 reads TGTGCCAGCAGCCGGATGGCAGGGCAAAACATTCAGTACTTC. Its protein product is CASSRMAGQNIQYF.

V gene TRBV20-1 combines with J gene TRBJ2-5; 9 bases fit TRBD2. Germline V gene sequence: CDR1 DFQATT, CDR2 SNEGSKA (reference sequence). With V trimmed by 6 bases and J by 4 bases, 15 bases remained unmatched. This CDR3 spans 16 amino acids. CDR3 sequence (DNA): TGCAGTGCCCTTCCGGTGGGCGGGGGGGCCCGAGAGACCCAGTACTTC. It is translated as CSALPVGGGARETQYF.

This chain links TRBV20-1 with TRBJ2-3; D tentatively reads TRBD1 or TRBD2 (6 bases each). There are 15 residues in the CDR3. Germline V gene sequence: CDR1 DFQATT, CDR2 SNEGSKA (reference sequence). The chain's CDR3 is CCGDVRGLSTDTQYF. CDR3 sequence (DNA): TGCTGTGGAGACGTTCGGGGGCTGAGCACAGATACGCAGTATTTT.

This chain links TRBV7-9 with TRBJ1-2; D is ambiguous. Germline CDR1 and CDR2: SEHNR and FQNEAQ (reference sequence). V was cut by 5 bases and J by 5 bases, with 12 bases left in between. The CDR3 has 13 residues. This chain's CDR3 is CASSRRTAYGYTF. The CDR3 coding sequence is TGTGCCAGCAGCCGAAGGACGGCTTATGGCTACACCTTC.